This T cell receptor beta chain was captured in a study of control samples from healthy donors and cancer patients. The CDR3 loop spans 14 amino acids. The V end lost 0 bases, the J end lost 3 bases, and 9 bases lay between the germline ends. Germline V CDR1 and CDR2: SEHNR, FQNEAQ (reference sequence). Clones were sequenced by immunoSEQ multiplex PCR, and TCRdb holds only the in-frame ones, with some missing. The sample has 150,000 to 200,000 clones, 96% seen once. Input material: blood. The J gene is TRBJ2-7, the V gene TRBV7-9; no firm D call. The receptor's source is a woman between 25 and 40 years old in good health. The DNA of the CDR3 is TGTGCCAGCAGCTTAGCGCAAGGGAACTACGAGCAGTACTTC. This sequence encodes CASSLAQGNYEQYF.